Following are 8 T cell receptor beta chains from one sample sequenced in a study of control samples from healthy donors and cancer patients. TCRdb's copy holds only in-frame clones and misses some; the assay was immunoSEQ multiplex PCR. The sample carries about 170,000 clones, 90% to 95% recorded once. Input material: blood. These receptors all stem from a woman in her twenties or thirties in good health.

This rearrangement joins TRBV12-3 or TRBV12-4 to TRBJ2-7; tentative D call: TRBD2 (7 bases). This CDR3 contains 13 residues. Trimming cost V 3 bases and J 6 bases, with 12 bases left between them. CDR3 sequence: CASSFRGAGEQYF. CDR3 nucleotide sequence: TGTGCCAGCAGTTTTCGGGGGGCGGGCGAGCAGTACTTC.

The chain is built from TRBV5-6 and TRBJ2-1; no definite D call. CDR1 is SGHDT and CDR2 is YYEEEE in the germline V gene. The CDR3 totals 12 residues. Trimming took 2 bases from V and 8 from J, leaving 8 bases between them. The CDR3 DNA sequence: TGTGCCAGCAGCTTAAATAGCTATGAGCAGTTCTTC. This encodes CASSLNSYEQFF.

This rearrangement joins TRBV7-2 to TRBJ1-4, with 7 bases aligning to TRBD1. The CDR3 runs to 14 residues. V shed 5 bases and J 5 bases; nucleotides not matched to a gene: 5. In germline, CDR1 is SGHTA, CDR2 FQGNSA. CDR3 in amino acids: CASSPGTVNEKLFF. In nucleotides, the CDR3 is TGTGCCAGCAGCCCCGGGACAGTAAATGAAAAACTGTTTTTT.

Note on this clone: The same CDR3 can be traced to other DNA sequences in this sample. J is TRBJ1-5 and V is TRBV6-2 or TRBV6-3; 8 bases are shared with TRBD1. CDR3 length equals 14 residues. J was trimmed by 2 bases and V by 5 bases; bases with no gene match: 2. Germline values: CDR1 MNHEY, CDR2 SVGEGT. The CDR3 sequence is CASSLTGGNQPQHF. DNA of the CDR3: TGTGCCAGCAGTCTGACAGGGGGCAATCAGCCCCAGCATTTT.

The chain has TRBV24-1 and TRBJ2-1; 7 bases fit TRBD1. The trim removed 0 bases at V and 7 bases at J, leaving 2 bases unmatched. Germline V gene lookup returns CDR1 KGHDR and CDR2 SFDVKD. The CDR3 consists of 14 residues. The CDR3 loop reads CATSDLDRENEQFF. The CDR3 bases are TGTGCCACCAGTGATTTGGACAGGGAAAATGAGCAGTTCTTC.

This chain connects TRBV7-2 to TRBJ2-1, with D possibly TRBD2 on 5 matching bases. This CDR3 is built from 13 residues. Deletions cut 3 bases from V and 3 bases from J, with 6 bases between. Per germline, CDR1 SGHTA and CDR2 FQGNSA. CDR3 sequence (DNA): TGTGCCAGCAGCTTTGACTACTACAATGAGCAGTTCTTC. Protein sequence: CASSFDYYNEQFF.

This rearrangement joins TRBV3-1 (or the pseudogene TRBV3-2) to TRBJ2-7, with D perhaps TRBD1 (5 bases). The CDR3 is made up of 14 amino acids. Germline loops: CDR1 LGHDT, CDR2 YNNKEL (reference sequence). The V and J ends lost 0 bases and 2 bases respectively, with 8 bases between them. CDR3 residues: CASSQDRGPYEQYF. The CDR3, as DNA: TGTGCCAGCAGCCAAGATAGGGGCCCCTACGAGCAGTACTTC.

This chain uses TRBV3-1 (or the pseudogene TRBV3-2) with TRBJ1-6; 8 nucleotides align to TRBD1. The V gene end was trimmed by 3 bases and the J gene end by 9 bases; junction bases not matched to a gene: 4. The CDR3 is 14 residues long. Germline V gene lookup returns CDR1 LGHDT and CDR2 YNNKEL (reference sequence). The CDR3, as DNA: TGTGCCAGCAGCCATGGACAGGGCGGTTCACCCCTCCACTTT. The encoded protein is CASSHGQGGSPLHF.